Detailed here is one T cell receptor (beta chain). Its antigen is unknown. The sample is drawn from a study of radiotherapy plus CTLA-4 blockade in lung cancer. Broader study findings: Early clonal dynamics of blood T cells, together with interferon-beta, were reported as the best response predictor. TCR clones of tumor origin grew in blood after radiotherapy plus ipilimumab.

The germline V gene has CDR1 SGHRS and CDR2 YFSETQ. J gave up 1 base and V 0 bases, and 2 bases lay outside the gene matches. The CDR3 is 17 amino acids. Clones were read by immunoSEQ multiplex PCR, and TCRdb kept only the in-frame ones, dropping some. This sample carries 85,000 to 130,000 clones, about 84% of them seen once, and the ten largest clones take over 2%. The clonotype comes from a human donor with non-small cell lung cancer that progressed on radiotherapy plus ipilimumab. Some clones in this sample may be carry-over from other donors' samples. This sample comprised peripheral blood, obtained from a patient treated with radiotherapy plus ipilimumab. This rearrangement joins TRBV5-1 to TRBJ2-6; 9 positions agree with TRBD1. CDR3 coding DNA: TGCGCCAGCAGCTTGGTCGGACAGGGGTCTGGGGCCAACGTCCTGACTTTC. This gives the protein CASSLVGQGSGANVLTF.